This TCR beta chain was observed in a study of neurological immune-mediated disorders. This CDR3 is 12 amino acids long. V dropped 1 base and J dropped 4 bases, with 5 bases sitting between them. Germline V gene lookup returns CDR1 SGHKS and CDR2 YYEKEE (reference sequence). TCRdb reanalysed the 5' RACE reads using MiXCR and keeps one entry per CDR3 protein. This table holds 84,000 or so distinct CDR3 sequences, around 4.5% found once. This clonotype appeared many times. Its antigen is still unknown. Notes on the study in general: The absence of any CDR3 amino acid sequence shared by expanded clones across subjects suggests that repertoires were private in all groups.

The time point was: longitudinal time-point 3. The unsorted libraries originated from 2 million PBMCs that had been stored at -80 C. The source of this sequence is a woman aged 60-75 years with multiple sclerosis. The chain has TRBV5-5 and TRBJ1-2; D remains unclear. Source material: PBMCs. The CDR3 DNA sequence: TGTGCCAGCAGCTTGAATGCCTATGGCTACACCTTC. Protein sequence: CASSLNAYGYTF.